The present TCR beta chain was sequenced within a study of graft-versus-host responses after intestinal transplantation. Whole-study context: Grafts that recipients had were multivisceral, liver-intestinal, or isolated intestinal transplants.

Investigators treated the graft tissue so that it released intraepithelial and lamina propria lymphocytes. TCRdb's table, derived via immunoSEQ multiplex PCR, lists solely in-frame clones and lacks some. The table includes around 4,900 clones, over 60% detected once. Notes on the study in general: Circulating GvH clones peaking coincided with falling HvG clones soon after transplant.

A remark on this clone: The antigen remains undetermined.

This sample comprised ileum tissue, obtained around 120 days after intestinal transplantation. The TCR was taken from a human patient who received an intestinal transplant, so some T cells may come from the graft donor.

The CDR3 reads CASSLSVFWTGVNTEAFF. CDR3 nucleotides: TGTGCCAGCAGCTTATCTGTATTTTGGACAGGGGTGAACACTGAAGCTTTCTTT. The chain has TRBV7-7 and TRBJ1-1; 9 bases match TRBD1. The CDR3 runs 18 residues. Germline V gene data show CDR1 as SSHAT and CDR2 as FNYEAQ (reference sequence). V was pared by 2 bases and J by 0 bases, with 10 bases of the junction left unmatched.